These T cell receptor beta chains were read from a single sample in a study of blood T cell repertoires in COVID-19. TCRdb's table, derived via immunoSEQ multiplex PCR, lists solely in-frame clones and lacks some. This sample has about 140,000 clones, with around 89% found just once. Material: peripheral blood. The receptors stem from a woman of 80 years or more with acute or convalescent COVID-19. Each CDR3 is given with its conserved first and last residue. D genes are given only for firm matches. A clone size is listed for some rows: how often the clone was seen (once, few, many), or a class if it is expanded.

cdr3_aa	cdr3_nt	v_call	j_call	d_call	clone_size
CASGLVASGGASSYNEQFF	TGTGCTAGTGGTTTGGTGGCTAGCGGGGGTGCTAGCTCCTACAATGAGCAGTTCTTC	TRBV12-5	TRBJ2-1	TRBD2	.
CASSQPGQGDSPLHF	TGTGCCAGCAGCCAACCGGGACAGGGCGATTCACCCCTCCACTTT	TRBV3-1/TRBV3-2	TRBJ1-6	TRBD1	.
CASKPTGLANYGYTF	TGTGCCAGCAAACCTACAGGTCTAGCTAACTATGGCTACACCTTC	TRBV6-5	TRBJ1-2	.	once
CASSRSGTDEKLFF	TGTGCCAGCAGCCGTTCCGGGACAGACGAAAAACTGTTTTTT	TRBV3-1/TRBV3-2	TRBJ1-4	TRBD1	.
CASRADRTRMWQFF	TGTGCCAGCAGGGCGGACAGGACCCGAATGTGGCAGTTCTTC	TRBV6-5	TRBJ2-1	TRBD1	.
CASSRQGQENSPLHF	TGCGCCAGCAGCAGGCAGGGACAGGAGAATTCACCCCTCCACTTT	TRBV5-1	TRBJ1-6	TRBD1	.
CASSSGQGNTEAFF	TGTGCCAGCAGCTCGGGACAGGGGAACACTGAAGCTTTCTTT	TRBV5-5	TRBJ1-1	TRBD1	.
CSVGTSGETQYF	TGCAGCGTAGGGACTAGCGGTGAGACCCAGTACTTC	TRBV29-1	TRBJ2-5	TRBD2	.
CASSPSSGKGEAFF	TGTGCCAGCTCACCATCGTCAGGGAAGGGTGAAGCTTTCTTT	TRBV18	TRBJ1-1	.	.
CASSSASGQGRDGYTF	TGTGCCAGCAGCTCGGCTTCGGGACAGGGTAGGGATGGCTACACCTTC	TRBV5-5	TRBJ1-2	TRBD1	.
CASSYSSGQGYGYTF	TGTGCCAGCAGTTACTCGTCTGGACAAGGCTATGGCTACACCTTC	TRBV6-5	TRBJ1-2	.	.
CASSSGTGVSYNEQFF	TGCGCCAGCAGCTCCGGGACAGGAGTTTCCTACAATGAGCAGTTCTTC	TRBV5-1	TRBJ2-1	TRBD1	.
CASSQDMGQSAAFF	TGCGCCAGCAGCCAAGATATGGGACAGAGCGCAGCTTTCTTT	TRBV4-1	TRBJ1-1	TRBD1	.
CATSRATGGPEAFF	TGTGCCACCAGCAGAGCTACAGGGGGACCTGAAGCTTTCTTT	TRBV15	TRBJ1-1	TRBD1	.
CASSWAAGMNTEAFF	TGCGCCAGCAGCTGGGCAGCTGGAATGAACACTGAAGCTTTCTTT	TRBV5-1	TRBJ1-1	.	.
CASSLSTGGWSPLHF	TGTGCCAGCAGCTTAAGTACAGGGGGATGGTCACCCCTCCACTTT	TRBV11-2	TRBJ1-6	TRBD1	.
CSVGNPLGSGGAETQYF	TGCAGCGTTGGAAACCCCTTGGGTAGCGGGGGGGCTGAGACCCAGTACTTC	TRBV29-1	TRBJ2-5	TRBD2	.
CASSDSEARGYTF	TGTGCCAGCAGTGACTCTGAGGCCCGAGGCTACACCTTC	TRBV6-4	TRBJ1-2	.	.
CASSPISGGSTDTQYF	TGCGCCAGCAGCCCTATTAGCGGGGGGAGCACAGATACGCAGTATTTT	TRBV5-1	TRBJ2-3	TRBD2	.
CASSHTGTEEAFF	TGCGCCAGCAGTCATACCGGGACAGAAGAAGCTTTCTTT	TRBV23-1	TRBJ1-1	TRBD1	.
CASSPRTGVTEAFF	TGTGCCAGCAGCCCCCGAACAGGGGTCACTGAAGCTTTCTTT	TRBV3-1/TRBV3-2	TRBJ1-1	TRBD1	.
CASSPAGLLNLGYTF	TGCGCCAGCAGCCCTGCGGGACTGTTAAACTTAGGCTACACCTTC	TRBV5-1	TRBJ1-2	.	.